This T cell receptor beta chain was found in a study of shared clonotypes between healthy human individuals. Study results and limitations: Non-shared clonotypes showed lower generation probabilities than clonotypes common to all four donors.

The CDR3 runs 16 residues. Germline V gene data show CDR1 as SGHRS and CDR2 as YFSETQ. The junction had 9 bases not matched to a gene; V was cut back by 0 bases and J by 5 bases. Concerning this clone: Its antigen is undetermined.

TCRdb's copy holds only in-frame clones and misses some; the assay was immunoSEQ multiplex PCR. The sample lists fewer than 1.6 million clones, roughly 98.5% seen once, with roughly 0.35% in the top ten. This receptor was taken from a man aged 30-40 years in good health. The chain is built from TRBV5-1 and TRBJ2-5, with 8 bases that match TRBD2. Sequences were obtained from naive CD4+ T cells sorted from blood. As to subset: CD45RA+ positively selected. CDR3: CASSLGASGSHETQYF. CDR3 DNA: TGCGCCAGCAGCTTGGGAGCGAGCGGGAGTCACGAGACCCAGTACTTC.